The rows below give T cell receptor beta chains drawn from one sample of a study of T cells in Graves' hyperthyroidism and ophthalmopathy. MiXCR, applied by TCRdb to the multiplex PCR reads, yields one record per CDR3 protein. The table lists roughly 290,000 distinct CDR3 sequences, 12% to 15% of them singletons, with roughly 8.2% in the top ten. The sample comprised blood. These receptors originate from a woman aged 40 to 55 with Graves' hyperthyroidism. Both conserved end residues are part of each CDR3. Each record gives: D gene, clone size, J gene, V gene, CDR3 protein, CDR3 DNA. D genes are given only for firm matches. For some rows the clone size is stated as once, few or many, or as a class when expanded; others skip it.

. | many | TRBJ1-1 | TRBV6-1 | CASSSLRNTEAFF | TGTGCCAGCAGTTCCCTAAGGAACACTGAAGCTTTCTTT
TRBD2 | many | TRBJ2-3 | TRBV27 | CASSFLAVEVADTQYF | TGTGCCAGCAGTTTTCTAGCGGTGGAGGTAGCAGATACGCAGTATTTT
. | many | TRBJ1-1 | TRBV3-1 | CASSQERGVGGTEAFF | TGTGCCAGCAGCCAAGAGAGAGGGGTCGGTGGCACTGAAGCTTTCTTT
. | many | TRBJ1-2 | TRBV27 | CASSRGPRGLDYGYTF | TGTGCCAGCAGCCGAGGCCCCAGGGGCTTGGACTATGGCTACACCTTC
. | many | TRBJ2-1 | TRBV6-5 | CASSYRPSGFVSNEQFF | TGTGCCAGCAGTTACAGGCCGTCTGGGTTCGTCTCCAATGAGCAGTTCTTC
. | many | TRBJ1-5 | TRBV27 | CASSSGGNQPQHF | TGTGCCAGCAGTTCAGGGGGCAATCAGCCCCAGCATTTT
. | many | TRBJ1-1 | TRBV12-3/TRBV12-4 | CASSAGWGRVITEAFF | TGTGCCAGCAGTGCCGGGTGGGGCAGGGTGATAACTGAAGCTTTCTTT
. | many | TRBJ2-7 | TRBV30 | CAWSAGITGEQYF | TGTGCCTGGAGTGCGGGGATCACGGGGGAGCAGTACTTC
TRBD1 | many | TRBJ2-3 | TRBV2 | CASRRQGTRDTQYF | TGTGCCAGCAGAAGACAGGGAACACGAGATACGCAGTATTTT
. | few | TRBJ2-7 | TRBV29-1 | CSVETSTGSSEQYF | TGCAGCGTTGAAACTTCGACAGGATCGTCCGAGCAGTACTTC
. | few | TRBJ2-5 | TRBV19 | CASSMNGETQYF | TGTGCCAGTAGTATGAATGGAGAGACCCAGTACTTC
TRBD1 | many | TRBJ1-2 | TRBV2 | CASSEDRGAYGYTF | TGTGCCAGCAGTGAAGACAGGGGGGCCTATGGCTACACCTTC
. | many | TRBJ1-2 | TRBV28 | CASEGRAFYGYTF | TGTGCCAGTGAAGGGAGGGCCTTCTATGGCTACACCTTC
TRBD2 | . | TRBJ2-2 | TRBV7-9 | CASSLVGLAGLNTGELFF | TGTGCCAGCAGCTTAGTTGGCCTAGCGGGACTGAACACCGGGGAGCTGTTTTTT
. | many | TRBJ2-7 | TRBV2 | CASTGWQEQYF | TGTGCCAGCACTGGATGGCAGGAGCAGTACTTC
TRBD2 | many | TRBJ2-5 | TRBV29-1 | CSVLAGGETQYF | TGCAGCGTCCTAGCGGGAGGAGAGACCCAGTACTTC
TRBD2 | . | TRBJ2-3 | TRBV20-1 | CSARGKPSGLTDTQYF | TGCAGTGCTAGAGGCAAGCCTAGCGGGTTGACAGATACGCAGTATTTT
. | many | TRBJ2-5 | TRBV2 | CASSDGLSKETQYF | TGTGCCAGCAGTGATGGGTTGTCCAAAGAGACCCAGTACTTC
TRBD1 | many | TRBJ1-1 | TRBV20-1 | CSAKNPGGNTEAFF | TGCAGTGCCAAGAACCCAGGGGGGAACACTGAAGCTTTCTTT
TRBD1 | many | TRBJ1-5 | TRBV7-9 | CASSLSGTDNQPQHF | TGTGCCAGCAGCTTATCAGGGACAGACAATCAGCCCCAGCATTTT
TRBD2 | few | TRBJ2-2 | TRBV9 | CASSPTPNTVLAGGPSGELFF | TGTGCCAGCAGCCCAACACCCAACACGGTTCTAGCGGGAGGGCCTTCCGGGGAGCTGTTTTTT
TRBD2 | few | TRBJ2-5 | TRBV3-1 | CASSPGLADQQETQYF | TGTGCCAGCAGCCCGGGACTAGCGGATCAGCAAGAGACCCAGTACTTC
. | many | TRBJ1-5 | TRBV19 | CASTPTDSNQPQHF | TGTGCCAGTACTCCTACAGATAGCAATCAGCCCCAGCATTTT
. | many | TRBJ2-1 | TRBV7-2 | CASRPVSRNEQFF | TGTGCCAGCAGACCCGTTAGCCGCAATGAGCAGTTCTTC
. | many | TRBJ2-3 | TRBV28 | CASSFGTRYSTDTQYF | TGTGCCAGCAGTTTCGGGACACGTTATAGCACAGATACGCAGTATTTT
TRBD2 | many | TRBJ2-1 | TRBV20-1 | CSATLAGGPHEQFF | TGCAGTGCCACCCTAGCGGGAGGGCCCCATGAGCAGTTCTTC
TRBD1 | . | TRBJ1-1 | TRBV3-1 | CASSVYSGGKIEAFF | TGTGCCAGCAGCGTTTACTCAGGGGGCAAGATTGAAGCTTTCTTT
. | . | TRBJ2-1 | TRBV19 | CASSPGEASYNEQFF | TGTGCCAGTAGCCCAGGGGAGGCCAGCTACAATGAGCAGTTCTTC
. | many | TRBJ2-2 | TRBV20-1 | CSARDAVTGELFF | TGCAGTGCTAGAGATGCGGTCACCGGGGAGCTGTTTTTT
TRBD1 | few | TRBJ1-1 | TRBV19 | CASRTGGRTEAFF | TGTGCCAGTAGGACAGGGGGTAGGACTGAAGCTTTCTTT
TRBD2 | many | TRBJ2-1 | TRBV18 | CASSSEAGGGEQFF | TGTGCCAGCTCGTCTGAAGCGGGAGGGGGTGAGCAGTTCTTC
. | . | TRBJ2-2 | TRBV19 | CASRRGGDNTGELFF | TGTGCCAGTAGGAGGGGGGGGGACAACACCGGGGAGCTGTTTTTT
TRBD2 | many | TRBJ2-3 | TRBV7-2 | CASSGSFTDTQYF | TGTGCCAGTAGCGGGAGCTTTACAGATACGCAGTATTTT
TRBD1 | few | TRBJ1-3 | TRBV4-2 | CASSQPQGSNGNTIYF | TGTGCCAGCAGCCAACCACAGGGGTCAAATGGAAACACCATATATTTT
. | many | TRBJ1-2 | TRBV12-3/TRBV12-4 | CASSPGVPYGYTF | TGTGCCAGCAGCCCCGGGGTCCCCTATGGCTACACCTTC
. | many | TRBJ1-1 | TRBV18 | CASSPVLNTEAFF | TGTGCCAGCTCACCCGTGCTGAACACTGAAGCTTTCTTT
. | many | TRBJ2-2 | TRBV12-3/TRBV12-4 | CASSPTGGAEDTGELFF | TGTGCCAGCAGTCCCACTGGCGGGGCGGAAGACACCGGGGAGCTGTTTTTT
. | many | TRBJ2-2 | TRBV28 | CASSFLELDTGELFF | TGTGCCAGCAGTTTCTTAGAACTCGACACCGGGGAGCTGTTTTTT
TRBD2 | many | TRBJ2-3 | TRBV6-1 | CASSSPTGTSGSYTQYF | TGTGCCAGCAGTTCCCCAACCGGGACTAGCGGGAGTTATACGCAGTATTTT
. | many | TRBJ1-4 | TRBV7-8 | CASSLLGRRTNEKLFF | TGTGCCAGCAGCTTGTTGGGCCGACGGACTAATGAAAAACTGTTTTTT
TRBD1 | . | TRBJ2-6 | TRBV28 | CASSWDRGGANVLTF | TGTGCCAGCAGTTGGGACAGGGGTGGGGCCAACGTCCTGACTTTC
. | many | TRBJ1-1 | TRBV6-1 | CASSGGGYHSNTEAFF | TGTGCCAGCAGTGGCGGGGGATATCACTCGAACACTGAAGCTTTCTTT
. | many | TRBJ2-1 | TRBV20-1 | CSARDRGSYNEQFF | TGCAGTGCTAGGGATCGGGGCTCCTACAATGAGCAGTTCTTC
TRBD1 | few | TRBJ2-7 | TRBV3-1 | CASSQGTGVLSQTYEQYF | TGTGCCAGCAGCCAAGGGACAGGGGTCCTCTCCCAGACGTACGAGCAGTACTTC
TRBD2 | . | TRBJ2-1 | TRBV11-3 | CASSPYVGGPNEQFF | TGTGCCAGCAGCCCCTATGTGGGAGGGCCCAATGAGCAGTTCTTC
. | many | TRBJ1-3 | TRBV28 | CASSLDPVSGNTIYF | TGTGCCAGCAGCCTCGACCCCGTGTCTGGAAACACCATATATTTT
. | many | TRBJ1-1 | TRBV7-8 | CASTYLKGGGGTEAFF | TGTGCCAGCACGTATTTGAAGGGGGGGGGGGGCACTGAAGCTTTCTTT
. | many | TRBJ2-7 | TRBV7-9 | CASSFTADYEQYF | TGTGCCAGCAGCTTTACAGCGGACTACGAGCAGTACTTC
. | many | TRBJ2-3 | TRBV7-9 | CASNSGISTDTQYF | TGTGCCAGCAACTCAGGGATCAGCACAGATACGCAGTATTTT
. | . | TRBJ2-2 | TRBV10-3 | CAISDVAGELFF | TGTGCCATCAGTGATGTCGCGGGGGAGCTGTTTTTT
. | many | TRBJ1-1 | TRBV5-1 | CASSLIGTEAFF | TGCGCCAGCAGCCTGATAGGCACTGAAGCTTTCTTT
TRBD2 | . | TRBJ2-5 | TRBV20-1 | CSARVLAGEETQYF | TGCAGTGCTAGAGTACTAGCGGGAGAGGAGACCCAGTACTTC
TRBD2 | . | TRBJ2-5 | TRBV7-2 | CASSLSGRAGTQYF | TGTGCCAGCAGCTTAAGTGGGAGGGCCGGGACCCAGTACTTC